This T cell receptor beta chain derives from a study of T cell repertoires in cytomegalovirus infection. Details on this clonotype: Its antigen is not identified.

Using its own MiXCR run on the reads, TCRdb lists one record per CDR3 protein. This table has 60,000 to 75,000 distinct CDR3 sequences, around 21% appearing once. The CDR3 sequence is 14 residues long. The germline CDR1 and CDR2 sequences are DFQATT and SNEGSKA (reference sequence). Deletions cut 0 bases from V and 8 bases from J, with 14 bases between. J is TRBJ2-4 and V is TRBV20-1; D assignment may be TRBD1 or TRBD2 (5 bases each). Sequencing was carried out using PBMCs, sequenced either directly or after in vitro stimulation (not recorded which). This TCR was sampled from a human donor in good health (CMV status not recorded). Some clones in this sample may be carry-over from other donors' samples. The CDR3: CSARDSGAGDIQYF. The CDR3 nucleotides are TGCAGTGCTAGAGATTCCGGGGCTGGGGACATTCAGTACTTC.